The 4 T cell receptor beta chains presented below share a single source sample, sequenced in a study of blood T cells in healthy people across ages. A sample-barcoded 5' primer and a J-beta primer mix were used in a second PCR of about 7 to 12 cycles. TCRdb re-called the 5' RACE reads through MiXCR, storing one row per CDR3 protein. The table includes about 680,000 distinct CDR3 sequences, around 45% detected once. The sequenced sample consisted of blood. The receptor source for this set is a woman aged 60-75 years in good health.

The V and J genes are TRBV12-3 or TRBV12-4 and TRBJ2-7; D remains ambiguous. This CDR3 comprises 12 residues. Trimming took off 4 bases at V and 3 bases at J, with 7 bases between the two ends. CDR3: CASSSGYYEQYF. The CDR3 DNA sequence: TGTGCCAGCAGTTCTGGCTACTACGAGCAGTACTTC.

The table lists this clonotype with a few counts. The chain carries TRBV4-3 and TRBJ2-1, with 12 bases fitting TRBD2. Germline V gives CDR1 LGHNA, CDR2 YSLEER. The CDR3 has 16 amino acids. J gave up 4 bases and V 1 base, and 2 bases lay outside the gene matches. This CDR3 reads CASSQGGLAGYNEQFF. The CDR3 coding sequence is TGCGCCAGCAGCCAAGGGGGACTAGCGGGTTACAATGAGCAGTTCTTC.

This clonotype was detected only once. This chain links TRBV4-2 with TRBJ2-5; no definite D call. Trimming removed 4 bases at V and 2 bases at J, with 14 bases between. The length of the CDR3 is 15 residues. The germline CDR1 and CDR2 sequences are LGHNA and YNFKEQ. CDR3 residues: CASSLENGYQETQYF. The CDR3 DNA follows: TGTGCCAGCAGCCTAGAAAATGGGTATCAAGAGACCCAGTACTTC.

The sample holds one count of this clonotype. CDR3 sequence: CAISEIGLAGKSYEQYF. Here the CDR3 DNA reads TGTGCCATCAGTGAGATTGGACTAGCGGGGAAATCCTACGAGCAGTACTTC. The chain employs TRBV10-3 and TRBJ2-5; 12 nucleotides agree with TRBD2. The end of the DNA aligns better with TRBJ2-7, so the J call may be wrong. CDR3 length equals 17 residues. The germline gives CDR1 ENHRY, CDR2 SYGVKD.